This T cell receptor (beta chain) appears in the sequencing data of a study of CD8 T cells in ankylosing spondylitis. Study-wide points: Characteristic of ankylosing spondylitis blood, it appeared, was a TCR beta motif comprising roughly eight highly homologous variants. Significantly higher representation of disease-linked clones was reported for matched ankylosing spondylitis synovial fluid.

Via MiXCR, TCRdb re-called the 5' RACE reads, giving one row per CDR3 protein. The table has about 400,000 distinct CDR3 sequences, more than 20% seen once. As regards this clonotype: Its antigen is still unknown.

Germline CDR1 ENHRY, CDR2 SYGVKD. The CDR3 is made up of 19 amino acids. Trimming at V came to 0 bases and at J to 1 base, leaving 11 bases not matched to a gene. This receptor was taken from a male donor with ankylosing spondylitis or in good health (not recorded which). The sample consisted of blood, either unsorted or a sorted T cell fraction (not recorded which). V is TRBV10-3 and J is TRBJ2-1; 8 bases map to TRBD1. CDR3 sequence (DNA): TGTGCCATCAGTGAGTCCATTGACAGGGGAAGGGTTTCCTACAATGAGCAGTTCTTC. It codes for CAISESIDRGRVSYNEQFF.